Following are 27 T cell receptor beta chains from one sample sequenced in a study of T-cell reconstitution after alpha-beta-depleted transplantation in children. Unique molecular identifiers were built into the TCRbeta library. Each CDR3 protein gets one entry after TCRdb re-called the PCR reads with MiXCR. This table holds about 200,000 distinct CDR3 sequences, under 8.5% found once. Specimen: PBMCs, collected before TCRalphabeta/CD19-depleted stem cell transplant. Receptors originate from a boy aged 2 to 10 with acute lymphoblastic leukemia, due to receive a stem cell transplant.

This clonotype has ten or more counts. The DNA of the CDR3 is TGTGCCAGCAGTCCTGACAGGGGTAGGGGTGGCTACACCTTC. It encodes CASSPDRGRGGYTF. The chain carries TRBV27 and TRBJ1-2; 8 bases agree with TRBD1. The CDR3 is 14 amino acids. With 5 bases clipped from V and 7 bases from J, the junction kept 9 bases outside the gene matches. CDR1 is MNHEY and CDR2 is SMNVEV in the germline V gene (reference sequence).

Many counts were recorded for this clonotype. The chain carries TRBV12-3 or TRBV12-4 and TRBJ1-6; weak D call: TRBD1 (6 bases). Trimming took off 1 base at V and 7 bases at J, with 8 bases between the two ends. There are 14 residues in the CDR3. The CDR3 spells CASSLGTGNSPLHF. CDR3 bases: TGTGCCAGCAGTTTAGGCACAGGGAATTCACCCCTCCACTTT.

This clonotype was observed many times. This chain uses TRBV29-1 with TRBJ2-1; possibly TRBD1 for D (6 bases). V dropped 6 bases and J dropped 8 bases, with 23 bases sitting between them. Germline CDR1 is SQVTM and CDR2 is ANQGSEA. There are 15 residues in the CDR3. The CDR3: CSVAPRGGPLDEQFF. CDR3 nucleotides: TGCAGCGTCGCCCCCAGGGGCGGCCCCCTCGATGAGCAGTTCTTC.

This clonotype has at least ten counts. V and J are TRBV12-3 or TRBV12-4 and TRBJ2-5; D is possibly TRBD2 (5 bases). Trimming removed 10 bases from V and 7 bases from J, with 16 bases in between. This CDR3 has 12 residues. CDR3 in amino acids: CAITGLEGTQYF. The CDR3 nucleotides are TGTGCCATCACCGGACTTGAGGGGACCCAGTACTTC.

The rearrangement joins TRBV4-3 to TRBJ1-2; D ambiguous. Trimming removed 0 bases from V and 4 bases from J, with 6 bases in between. This CDR3 contains 13 residues. CDR1 LGHNA and CDR2 YSLEER come from the germline V gene. CDR3 nucleotides: TGCGCCAGCAGCCAAGATTTGTCCTATGGCTACACCTTC. Translating it yields CASSQDLSYGYTF.

This clonotype was counted once. The chain is built from TRBV29-1 and TRBJ1-3, with D maybe TRBD1 (5 bases). Trimming shortened V by 2 bases and J by 3 bases, and 11 bases separated the two germline ends. Per the germline V gene, CDR1 is SQVTM and CDR2 is ANQGSEA. This CDR3 is 14 amino acids long. CDR3 DNA sequence: TGCAGCGTTGAACAGGCGCAGGGTGGAAACACCATATATTTT. Translated, it gives CSVEQAQGGNTIYF.

This clonotype was seen a handful of times. This rearrangement joins TRBV2 to TRBJ2-2, with 9 bases that match TRBD2. The CDR3 runs 16 residues. The J segment lost 6 bases and the V segment lost 1 base, leaving 6 bases of the junction unmatched. The V gene's germline CDR1 is SNHLY and CDR2 FYNNEI. CDR3 sequence (DNA): TGTGCCAGCAGTGAAGTTGCTAGCGGGACGGCCGGGGAGCTGTTTTTT. Translating gives CASSEVASGTAGELFF.

V is TRBV27 and J is TRBJ2-6; D call uncertain. CDR3 size: 16 residues. Germline V lookup: CDR1 MNHEY, CDR2 SMNVEV (reference sequence). V was trimmed by 7 bases and J by 0 bases, leaving 13 bases between them. CDR3 sequence (DNA): TGTGCCAGCACTTTTTCGGAGAGCTCTGGGGCCAACGTCCTGACTTTC. As protein: CASTFSESSGANVLTF.

Ten or more counts support this clonotype. V and J are TRBV29-1 and TRBJ2-1, with TRBD1 identical over 7 bases. There are 16 residues in the CDR3. Germline V lookup: CDR1 SQVTM, CDR2 ANQGSEA. The V gene end was trimmed by 7 bases and the J gene end by 5 bases; junction bases not matched to a gene: 17. CDR3 coding DNA: TGCAGCGGCACCGGGACAGCCCATACCTCAAACAATGAGCAGTTCTTC. Translating it yields CSGTGTAHTSNNEQFF.

The sample holds a few counts of this clonotype. The rearrangement links TRBV7-9 to TRBJ1-3; D remains ambiguous. The germline V gene encodes CDR1 SEHNR and CDR2 FQNEAQ (reference sequence). V lost 5 bases and J lost 1, with 12 bases in between. The CDR3 consists of 15 residues. The CDR3 sequence: CASSPDAFSGNTIYF. In nucleotides, the CDR3 is TGTGCCAGCAGCCCGGACGCGTTTTCTGGAAACACCATATATTTT. Full variable domain (rest looked up from reference TRBV7-9 and TRBJ1-3): DTGVSQNPRHKITKRGQNVTFRCDPISEHNRLYWYRQTLGQGPEFLTYFQNEAQLEKSRLLSDRFSAERPKGSFSTLEIQRTEQGDSAMYLCASSPDAFSGNTIYFGEGSWLTVV.

Concerning this clonotype: A single base separates this from a much larger clone, so it may be a read error. The chain is built from TRBV27 and TRBJ2-7; D unresolved. Germline V CDR1 and CDR2: MNHEY, SMNVEV (reference sequence). The CDR3 contains 9 residues. Between the trimmed V and J ends, which lost 5 bases and 10 bases, there was a span of 6 bases. Here the CDR3 reads CASSIDQYF. The DNA for the CDR3 is TGTGCCAGCAGTATCGACCAGTACTTC.

The table lists this clonotype with many counts. The chain couples TRBV11-2 to TRBJ2-3; TRBD2 matches at 9 bases. CDR3 length: 15 residues. Germline-derived CDR1 and CDR2 are SGHAT and FQNNGV. With 6 bases clipped from V and 1 base from J, the junction kept 5 bases outside the gene matches. CDR3 sequence: CASRQRGEGTDTQYF. CDR3 nucleotide sequence: TGTGCCAGCAGGCAGCGGGGGGAAGGCACAGATACGCAGTATTTT.

This clonotype was counted many times. The chain is built from TRBV7-3 and TRBJ2-1; the D gene is possibly TRBD1 (6 bases). The CDR3 is 13 residues long. V lost 8 bases and J lost 8, with 16 bases in between. Germline V gene lookup returns CDR1 SGHTA and CDR2 FQGTGA. In DNA, the CDR3 is TGTGCCAGCGGGACCCAGGGGTTCGATGAGCAGTTCTTC. It yields the protein CASGTQGFDEQFF.

The CDR3 here is CASSLSPPQGYEQYF. CDR3 DNA sequence: TGTGCCAGCAGTTTATCCCCCCCACAGGGGTACGAGCAGTACTTC. The chain carries TRBV27 and TRBJ2-7, with 7 bases matching TRBD1. Germline V gives CDR1 MNHEY, CDR2 SMNVEV (reference sequence). J gave up 4 bases and V 0 bases, and 6 bases lay outside the gene matches. The CDR3 extends over 15 amino acids.

This clonotype was picked up many times. As DNA, the CDR3 is TGTGCCAGCAAGACCCAATCTGGGGCCAACGTCCTGACTTTC. It encodes CASKTQSGANVLTF. This rearrangement joins TRBV12-3 or TRBV12-4 to TRBJ2-6, with D unclear. V was pared by 7 bases and J by 1 base, with 8 bases between. CDR3 length: 14 residues.

As regards this clonotype: One base away lies a much larger clone, so this may be a sequencing read error. V usage is TRBV28 and J usage is TRBJ1-2, with D possibly TRBD1 on 5 matching bases. Germline values: CDR1 MDHEN, CDR2 SYDVKM. The V and J ends lost 6 bases and 14 bases respectively, with 16 bases between them. The CDR3 sequence is 11 residues long. The CDR3 DNA follows: TGTGCCAGCAGCTCAACAGGAATTCAGACCTTC. The encoded protein is CASSSTGIQTF.

The rearrangement uses TRBV11-1 and TRBJ2-1, with D possibly being TRBD2 (6 bases). The CDR3 sequence is 13 residues long. Germline V gives CDR1 SGHAT, CDR2 FQDESV (reference sequence). The V end was cut by 7 bases, the J end by 3 bases, with 10 bases between. CDR3: CASKAGGYNEQFF. CDR3 nucleotide sequence: TGTGCCAGCAAAGCCGGGGGCTACAATGAGCAGTTCTTC. The variable domain in full, with the rest retrieved from reference TRBV11-1 and TRBJ2-1, is EAEVAQSPRYKITEKSQAVAFWCDPISGHATLYWYRQILGQGPELLVQFQDESVVDDSQLPKDRFSAERLKGVDSTLKIQPAELGDSAMYLCASKAGGYNEQFFGPGTRLTVL.

This clonotype came up many times. The chain uses TRBV18 and TRBJ2-7; a possible D gene is TRBD2 (6 bases). The germline V and J ends were trimmed by 0 bases and 0 bases, with 6 bases remaining between them. CDR3 length equals 14 residues. CDR1 and CDR2 (germline): KGHSH, LQKENI. The CDR3 reads CASSPPTSSYEQYF. The DNA for the CDR3 is TGTGCCAGCTCACCACCGACTAGCTCCTACGAGCAGTACTTC.

This chain uses TRBV7-9 with TRBJ2-5; D is possibly TRBD1 (5 bases). With 1 base removed from V and 5 bases from J, the gap between germline ends came to 17 bases. Germline V lookup: CDR1 SEHNR, CDR2 FQNEAQ (reference sequence). The CDR3 extends over 16 amino acids. The CDR3 loop reads CASSLEGLRVIETQYF. In DNA, the CDR3 is TGTGCCAGCAGCTTAGAGGGGCTTCGAGTTATTGAGACCCAGTACTTC.

This clonotype was seen ten or more times. Here the CDR3 DNA reads TGTGCCAGCAGCTTAGCGAGATTAGCGGGAAGAAGTGAGCAGTTCTTC. Translation: CASSLARLAGRSEQFF. The chain couples TRBV7-8 to TRBJ2-1; 8 bases are shared with TRBD2. The germline V gene has CDR1 SGHVS and CDR2 FQNEAQ. The CDR3 has 16 residues. The trim removed 0 bases at V and 9 bases at J, leaving 10 bases unmatched.

This clonotype was counted many times. J is TRBJ2-3 and V is TRBV18, with 12 bases that match TRBD1. The CDR3 extends over 17 amino acids. Trimming took 3 bases from V and 1 from J; bases not matched to a gene: 5. Looked up from germline, CDR1 is KGHSH and CDR2 is LQKENI. The CDR3 region has the DNA TGTGCCAGCTCACCGGGACAGGGGGCTTCTGGCACAGATACGCAGTATTTT. Protein product: CASSPGQGASGTDTQYF. Supplemented by reference TRBV18 and TRBJ2-3, the full variable domain reads NAGVMQNPRHLVRRRGQEARLRCSPMKGHSHVYWYRQLPEEGLKFMVYLQKENIIDESGMPKERFSAEFPKEGPSILRIQQVVRGDSAAYFCASSPGQGASGTDTQYFGPGTRLTVL.

Ten or more counts support this clonotype. This chain joins TRBV7-4 and TRBJ1-2; 10 bases fit TRBD1. Losses at the gene ends were 5 bases for V and 4 bases for J; bases not matched to a gene: 7. There are 15 residues in the CDR3. Germline V gene sequence: CDR1 SGHVT, CDR2 SQSDAQ. In DNA form, the CDR3 reads TGTGCCAGCAGCCCGACAGGGGGCGCTTTCTATGGCTACACCTTC. This encodes CASSPTGGAFYGYTF.

This clonotype was counted at least ten times. CDR3 coding DNA: TGTGCCACCAGCAGGAGACCTAGCGGGACCCGAAATGAGCAGTTCTTC. It encodes CATSRRPSGTRNEQFF. The chain employs TRBV15 and TRBJ2-1, with 9 bases lining up with TRBD2. CDR1 is LNHNV, CDR2 YYDKDF, per germline (reference sequence). V gave up 3 bases and J gave up 7 bases; unmatched junction bases: 10. The CDR3 covers 16 residues. The full variable domain, completed using reference TRBV15 and TRBJ2-1, is DAMVIQNPRYQVTQFGKPVTLSCSQTLNHNVMYWYQQKSSQAPKLLFHYYDKDFNNEADTPDNFQSRRPNTSFCFLDIRSPGLGDTAMYLCATSRRPSGTRNEQFFGPGTRLTVL.

This clonotype was recorded many times. This chain links TRBV20-1 with TRBJ2-1; no reliable D call. The CDR3 has 15 amino acids. V lost 1 base and J lost 6, with 16 bases in between. CDR1 is DFQATT, CDR2 SNEGSKA, per germline (reference sequence). The CDR3 spells CSARAGSFQTNEQFF. CDR3 nucleotide sequence: TGCAGTGCTAGAGCTGGTAGTTTTCAAACCAATGAGCAGTTCTTC.

The rearrangement links TRBV6-5 to TRBJ2-6; a weak D match, TRBD1 (6 bases). CDR3 length: 15 amino acids. Trimming removed 4 bases from V and 2 bases from J, with 9 bases in between. The germline CDR1 and CDR2 sequences are MNHEY and SVGAGI. The DNA for the CDR3 is TGTGCCAGCAGTTTCGGGACAACTGGGGCCAACGTCCTGACTTTC. This translates into CASSFGTTGANVLTF.

This clonotype has just a few counts. The chain joins TRBV30 to TRBJ2-1, with TRBD2 as a possible D gene (6 bases). CDR3 length: 13 amino acids. Germline CDR1 and CDR2: GTSNPN and SVGIG (reference sequence). V was shortened by 4 bases and J by 10 bases, with 17 bases between the two germline ends. The CDR3 region is CAWKISGLGEQFF. The CDR3 DNA sequence: TGTGCCTGGAAAATAAGCGGGCTAGGAGAGCAGTTCTTC.

This clonotype was picked up a small number of times. The chain couples TRBV27 to TRBJ1-1, with D uncertain. CDR1 and CDR2 from the germline V gene are MNHEY and SMNVEV (reference sequence). Trimming pared 0 bases from V and 3 bases from J, leaving 11 bases between. This CDR3 region has 15 residues. CDR3 DNA: TGTGCCAGCAGTTTATCGGGAGGAACGGACACTGAAGCTTTCTTT. This sequence encodes CASSLSGGTDTEAFF.